This T cell receptor (beta chain) stems from a study of a mutant IDH1 vaccine in newly diagnosed glioma. Study context: Vaccine dosing followed radiotherapy by 4-6 weeks, or accompanied temozolomide cycles. Prior therapy was radiotherapy, temozolomide, or both; most received both.

V lost 8 bases and J 5 bases, leaving 10 bases between the germline ends. Per the germline V gene, CDR1 is MNHNS and CDR2 is SASEGT. There are 11 residues in the CDR3. Assay: immunoSEQ multiplex PCR; the TCRdb copy retains only in-frame clones and omits some. The table has 110,000 or so clones, under 90% seen once; the top ten hold around 0.61%. In regard to this clone: Its cognate antigen is unknown.

The time point here: week 11, during vaccination. Vaccine doses each comprised 300 ug of mutant IDH1 20-mer peptide, with topical imiquimod. The sequence derives from a woman between 50 and 59 years old with glioma. This chain links TRBV6-1 with TRBJ2-7; no clear D gene. The source material was PBMCs, sampled from a glioma patient whose treatment included an IDH1 peptide vaccine. CDR3 nucleotides: TGTGCCAGCGGCCCGGGCAACGAGCAGTACTTC. The encoded protein is CASGPGNEQYF.